Below, 10 T cell receptor beta chains from the same sample are listed, as sequenced in a study of blood T cell repertoires in COVID-19. The data were produced by immunoSEQ multiplex PCR, yet TCRdb's version contains in-frame clones alone and is incomplete. The sample has about 240,000 clones; 92% are singletons. The sequencing sample was made of peripheral blood. Receptor source: a man in his thirties or forties with COVID-19, enrolled during active disease.

This chain joins TRBV6-1 and TRBJ1-1, with a weak D call TRBD1 (6 bases). Trimming removed 6 bases at V and 6 bases at J, with 11 bases between. The germline CDR1 and CDR2 sequences are MNHNS and SASEGT. The CDR3 is 12 residues long. In DNA, the CDR3 is TGTGCCAGCAGCAAGGGGGTCGCTGAAGCTTTCTTT. It yields the protein CASSKGVAEAFF.

This clone has a single count. The rearrangement uses TRBV27 and TRBJ2-1; D call uncertain. V was cut by 1 base and J by 12 bases, with 13 bases left in between. The CDR3 is made up of 13 amino acids. From germline, CDR1 is MNHEY and CDR2 SMNVEV (reference sequence). The CDR3 spells CASSLYSRSTQFF. CDR3 nucleotides: TGTGCCAGCAGTTTATATTCCCGGTCTACGCAGTTCTTC.

The V gene is TRBV12-1, the J gene TRBJ2-6; TRBD2, the table's D call, was not compared with the DNA. TRBV12-1 constitutes a pseudogene. The CDR3 runs to 18 residues. The CDR3 is CASRPLGRGGQGANVLTF. The CDR3 coding sequence is TGTGCCAGCAGGCCGCTTGGGCGGGGGGGCCAAGGGGCCAACGTCCTGACTTTC.

The chain uses TRBV3-1 (or the pseudogene TRBV3-2) and TRBJ2-7, with a tentative D call TRBD2 (5 bases). Trimming cost V 1 base and J 7 bases, with 14 bases left between them. Germline V gene data show CDR1 as LGHDT and CDR2 as YNNKEL (reference sequence). This CDR3 contains 14 residues. The CDR3 coding sequence is TGTGCCAGCAGCCAAGTGCGCGGGCCCCATGAGCAGTACTTC. This sequence encodes CASSQVRGPHEQYF.

V usage is TRBV5-1 and J usage is TRBJ2-3, with 8 bases lining up with TRBD1. The CDR3 is 15 amino acids. CDR1 and CDR2 (germline): SGHRS, YFSETQ. The junction had 7 bases not matched to a gene; V was cut back by 4 bases and J by 3 bases. The CDR3 loop is CASSTQGASTDTQYF. Written as DNA, the CDR3 is TGCGCCAGCAGCACCCAGGGGGCCTCAACAGATACGCAGTATTTT.

The chain is built from TRBV27 and TRBJ2-4, with D possibly being TRBD1 (6 bases). Per the germline V gene, CDR1 is MNHEY and CDR2 is SMNVEV (reference sequence). V shed 5 bases and J shed 7 bases, with 18 bases lying between them. This CDR3 spans 15 amino acids. Written as DNA, the CDR3 is TGTGCCAGCAGTCACCTAACAGGGTCGGGGAACATTCAGTACTTC. This translates into CASSHLTGSGNIQYF.

This chain links TRBV19 with TRBJ1-6; D possibly corresponds to TRBD1 (6 bases). Deletions cut 4 bases from V and 1 base from J, with 20 bases between. Germline CDR1 and CDR2: LNHDA and SQIVND (reference sequence). This CDR3 region has 19 residues. CDR3 bases: TGTGCCAGTAGTACCTACGGCCTACAGGGTAAATCCTATAATTCACCCCTCCACTTT. Translating gives CASSTYGLQGKSYNSPLHF. Full variable domain (remainder filled in from reference TRBV19 and TRBJ1-6): DGGITQSPKYLFRKEGQNVTLSCEQNLNHDAMYWYRQDPGQGLRLIYYSQIVNDFQKGDIAEGYSVSREKKESFPLTVTSAQKNPTAFYLCASSTYGLQGKSYNSPLHFGNGTRLTVT.

V gene TRBV10-3 combines with J gene TRBJ1-2; D may be TRBD1 (5 bases). The CDR3 extends over 14 amino acids. V was cut by 0 bases and J by 6 bases, with 11 bases left in between. Looked up from germline, CDR1 is ENHRY and CDR2 is SYGVKD. CDR3 sequence reads: CAISESQTVHGYTF. CDR3 sequence (DNA): TGTGCCATCAGTGAGTCGCAGACAGTACATGGCTACACCTTC.

The rearrangement joins TRBV28 to TRBJ1-2; D gene ambiguous. The CDR3 consists of 16 residues. V lost 6 bases to trimming and J lost 1 base, with 18 bases between them. CDR1 and CDR2 (germline): MDHEN, SYDVKM. The CDR3 DNA reads TGTGCCAGCAGAACGGGGAGCCGTAGTTTTAACTATGGCTACACCTTC. Translation gives CASRTGSRSFNYGYTF.

The V call is TRBV29-1, the J call TRBJ2-1, with no clear D. This CDR3 is built from 13 residues. CDR1 is SQVTM, CDR2 ANQGSEA, per germline. V lost 3 bases, J lost 4 bases, and 10 bases lay in between. The CDR3 DNA is TGCAGCGTTGAGGGCCTCCCATACAATGAGCAGTTCTTC. Translated, it gives CSVEGLPYNEQFF.